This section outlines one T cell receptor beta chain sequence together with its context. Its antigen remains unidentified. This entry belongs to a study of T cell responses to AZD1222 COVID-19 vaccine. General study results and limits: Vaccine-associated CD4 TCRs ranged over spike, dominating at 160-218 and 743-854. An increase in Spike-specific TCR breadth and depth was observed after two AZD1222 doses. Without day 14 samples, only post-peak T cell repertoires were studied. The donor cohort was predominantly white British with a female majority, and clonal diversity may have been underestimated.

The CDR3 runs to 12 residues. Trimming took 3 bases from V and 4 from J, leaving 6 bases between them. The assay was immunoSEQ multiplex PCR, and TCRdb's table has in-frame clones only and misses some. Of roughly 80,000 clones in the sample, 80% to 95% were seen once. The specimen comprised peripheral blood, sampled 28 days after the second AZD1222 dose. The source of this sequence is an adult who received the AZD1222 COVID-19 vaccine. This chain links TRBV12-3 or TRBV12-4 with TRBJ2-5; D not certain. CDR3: CASSFLGETQYF. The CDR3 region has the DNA TGTGCCAGCAGTTTCTTGGGAGAGACCCAGTACTTC.